A single sample is the source of the 3 T cell receptor beta chains below, sequenced in a study of blood T cell repertoires in COVID-19. Generated by immunoSEQ multiplex PCR, the TCRdb table keeps only in-frame clones and is missing some. In the table there are around 150,000 clones, about 80% of which are singletons. The sequencing input was peripheral blood. The receptor set was obtained from a woman at least 80 years old with acute or convalescent COVID-19.

The chain links TRBV5-1 to TRBJ2-7; TRBD2 matches at 7 bases. The length of the CDR3 is 15 residues. Looked up from germline, CDR1 is SGHRS and CDR2 is YFSETQ. The V gene end was trimmed by 0 bases and the J gene end by 0 bases; junction bases not matched to a gene: 3. The CDR3: CASSLAGGSSYEQYF. In DNA form, the CDR3 reads TGCGCCAGCAGCTTGGCCGGCGGGAGCTCCTACGAGCAGTACTTC.

V gene TRBV5-1 combines with J gene TRBJ2-7; 7 bases fit TRBD1. CDR3 length: 15 amino acids. Germline CDR1 is SGHRS and CDR2 is YFSETQ. V lost 0 bases to trimming and J lost 1 base; unmatched junction nucleotides: 4. The CDR3 region has the DNA TGCGCCAGCAGCTTGGCCACACAGGGGTCCTACGAGCAGTACTTC. It specifies CASSLATQGSYEQYF.

This clone showed up just a few times. The chain combines TRBV7-9 with TRBJ1-1; D might be TRBD1 (6 bases). Germline V gives CDR1 SEHNR, CDR2 FQNEAQ (reference sequence). The CDR3 contains 15 residues. V lost 3 bases, J lost 3 bases, and 14 bases lay in between. CDR3 in amino acids: CASSFSGGGDTEAFF. The CDR3 region has the DNA TGTGCCAGCAGCTTCTCCGGAGGGGGGGACACTGAAGCTTTCTTT.